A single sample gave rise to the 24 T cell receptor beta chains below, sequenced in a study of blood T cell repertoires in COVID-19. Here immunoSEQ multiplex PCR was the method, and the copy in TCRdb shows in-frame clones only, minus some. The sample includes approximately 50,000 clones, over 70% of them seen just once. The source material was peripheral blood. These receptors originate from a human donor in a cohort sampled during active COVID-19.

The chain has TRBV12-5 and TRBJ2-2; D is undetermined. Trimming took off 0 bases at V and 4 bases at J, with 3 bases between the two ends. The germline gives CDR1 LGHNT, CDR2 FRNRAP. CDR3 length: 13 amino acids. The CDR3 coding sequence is TGTGCTAGTGGTTTGGTAGCCACCGGGGAGCTGTTTTTT. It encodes CASGLVATGELFF.

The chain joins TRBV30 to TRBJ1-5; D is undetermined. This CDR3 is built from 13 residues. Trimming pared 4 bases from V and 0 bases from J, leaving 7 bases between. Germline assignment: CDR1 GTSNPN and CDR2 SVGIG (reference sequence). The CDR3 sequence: CAWKGGSNQPQHF. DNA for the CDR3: TGTGCCTGGAAGGGAGGTAGCAATCAGCCCCAGCATTTT.

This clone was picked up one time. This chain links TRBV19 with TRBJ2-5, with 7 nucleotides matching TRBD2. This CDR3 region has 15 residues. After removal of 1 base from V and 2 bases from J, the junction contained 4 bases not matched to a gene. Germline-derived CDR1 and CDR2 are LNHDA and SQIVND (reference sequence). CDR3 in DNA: TGTGCCAGTAGTATAGTCAGTAGCGGGCAAGAGACCCAGTACTTC. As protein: CASSIVSSGQETQYF.

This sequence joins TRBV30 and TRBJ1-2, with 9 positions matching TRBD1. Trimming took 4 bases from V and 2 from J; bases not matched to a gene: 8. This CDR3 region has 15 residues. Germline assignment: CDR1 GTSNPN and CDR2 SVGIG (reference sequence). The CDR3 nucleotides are TGTGCCTGGAATCGACAGGGGGTTAAGAACTATGGCTACACCTTC. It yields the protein CAWNRQGVKNYGYTF.

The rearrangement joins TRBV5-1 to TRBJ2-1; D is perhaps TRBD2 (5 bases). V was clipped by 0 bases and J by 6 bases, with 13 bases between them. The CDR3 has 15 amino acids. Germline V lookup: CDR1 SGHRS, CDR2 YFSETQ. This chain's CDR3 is CASSLAVTEGNEQFF. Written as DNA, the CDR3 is TGCGCCAGCAGCTTGGCCGTTACCGAGGGCAATGAGCAGTTCTTC.

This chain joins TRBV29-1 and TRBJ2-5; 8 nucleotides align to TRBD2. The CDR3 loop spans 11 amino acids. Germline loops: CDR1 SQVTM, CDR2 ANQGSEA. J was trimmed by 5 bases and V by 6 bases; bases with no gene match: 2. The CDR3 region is CSVGGRETQYF. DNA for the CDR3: TGCAGCGTGGGCGGGAGGGAGACCCAGTACTTC.

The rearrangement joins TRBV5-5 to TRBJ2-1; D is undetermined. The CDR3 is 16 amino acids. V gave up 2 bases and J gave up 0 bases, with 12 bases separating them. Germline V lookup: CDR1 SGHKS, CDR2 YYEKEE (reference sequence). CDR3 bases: TGTGCCAGCAGCTTCGACACCTTAAGCTCCTACAATGAGCAGTTCTTC. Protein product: CASSFDTLSSYNEQFF.

The DNA of the CDR3 is TGTGCCAGCAGTGAAGCAAGACTTACAAAGAAAGAGACCCAGTACTTC. Protein product: CASSEARLTKKETQYF. The chain is built from TRBV2 and TRBJ2-5; D remains ambiguous. CDR3 length: 16 amino acids. The germline V gene has CDR1 SNHLY and CDR2 FYNNEI. Trimming took 0 bases from V and 3 from J, leaving 14 bases between them.

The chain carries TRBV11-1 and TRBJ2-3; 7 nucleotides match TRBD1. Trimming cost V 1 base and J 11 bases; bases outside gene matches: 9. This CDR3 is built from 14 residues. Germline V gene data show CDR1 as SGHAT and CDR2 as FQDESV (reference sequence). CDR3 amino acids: CASSLGRQGRGQYF. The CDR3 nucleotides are TGTGCCAGCAGCTTAGGGCGACAGGGAAGAGGGCAGTATTTT. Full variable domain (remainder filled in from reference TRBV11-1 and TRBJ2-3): EAEVAQSPRYKITEKSQAVAFWCDPISGHATLYWYRQILGQGPELLVQFQDESVVDDSQLPKDRFSAERLKGVDSTLKIQPAELGDSAMYLCASSLGRQGRGQYFGPGTRLTVL.

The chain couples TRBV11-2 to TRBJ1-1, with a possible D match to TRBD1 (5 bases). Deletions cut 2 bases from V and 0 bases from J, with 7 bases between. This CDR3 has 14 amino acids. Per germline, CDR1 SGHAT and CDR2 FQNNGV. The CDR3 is CASSLNRLNTEAFF. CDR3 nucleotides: TGTGCCAGCAGCTTAAACAGGTTGAACACTGAAGCTTTCTTT.

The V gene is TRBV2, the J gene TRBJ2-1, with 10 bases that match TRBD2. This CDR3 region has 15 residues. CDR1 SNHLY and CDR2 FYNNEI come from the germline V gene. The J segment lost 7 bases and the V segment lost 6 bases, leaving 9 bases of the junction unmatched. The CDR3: CASRLERGGLNEQFF. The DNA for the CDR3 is TGTGCCAGCAGACTAGAGCGGGGGGGCTTGAATGAGCAGTTCTTC.

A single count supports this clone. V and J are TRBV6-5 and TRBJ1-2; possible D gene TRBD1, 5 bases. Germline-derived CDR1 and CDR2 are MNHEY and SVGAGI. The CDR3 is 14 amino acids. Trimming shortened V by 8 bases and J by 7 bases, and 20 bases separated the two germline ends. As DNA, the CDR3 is TGTGCCAGCCGCGACTGGGGCAGGGTGATTGGCTACACCTTC. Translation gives CASRDWGRVIGYTF.

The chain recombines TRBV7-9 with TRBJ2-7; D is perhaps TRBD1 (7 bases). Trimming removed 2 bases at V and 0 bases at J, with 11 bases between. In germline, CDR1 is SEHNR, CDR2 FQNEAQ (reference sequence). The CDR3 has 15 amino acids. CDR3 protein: CASSLTQGGSYEQYF. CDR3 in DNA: TGTGCCAGCAGCTTAACTCAGGGGGGCTCCTACGAGCAGTACTTC.

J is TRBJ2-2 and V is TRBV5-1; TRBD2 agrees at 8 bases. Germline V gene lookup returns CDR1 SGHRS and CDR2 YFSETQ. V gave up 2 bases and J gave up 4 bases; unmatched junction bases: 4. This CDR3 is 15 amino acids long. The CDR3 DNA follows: TGCGCCAGCAGCTTAAGCGGGAGCGGCACCGGGGAGCTGTTTTTT. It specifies CASSLSGSGTGELFF.

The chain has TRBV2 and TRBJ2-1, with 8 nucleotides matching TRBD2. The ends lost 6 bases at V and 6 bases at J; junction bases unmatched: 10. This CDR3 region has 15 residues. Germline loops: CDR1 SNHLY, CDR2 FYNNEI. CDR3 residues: CASRPGTSFRNEQFF. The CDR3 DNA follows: TGTGCCAGCAGGCCCGGGACTAGTTTTCGCAATGAGCAGTTCTTC. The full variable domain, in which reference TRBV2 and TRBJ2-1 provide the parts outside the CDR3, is EPEVTQTPSHQVTQMGQEVILRCVPISNHLYFYWYRQILGQKVEFLVSFYNNEISEKSEIFDDQFSVERPDGSNFTLKIRSTKLEDSAMYFCASRPGTSFRNEQFFGPGTRLTVL.

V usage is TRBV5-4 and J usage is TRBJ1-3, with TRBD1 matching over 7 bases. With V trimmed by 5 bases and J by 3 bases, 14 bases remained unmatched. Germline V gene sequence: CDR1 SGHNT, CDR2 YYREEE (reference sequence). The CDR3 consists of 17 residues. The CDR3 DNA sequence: TGTGCCAGCAGTCCTACAGGGGCCCCTGTGGGTGGAAACACCATATATTTT. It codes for CASSPTGAPVGGNTIYF.

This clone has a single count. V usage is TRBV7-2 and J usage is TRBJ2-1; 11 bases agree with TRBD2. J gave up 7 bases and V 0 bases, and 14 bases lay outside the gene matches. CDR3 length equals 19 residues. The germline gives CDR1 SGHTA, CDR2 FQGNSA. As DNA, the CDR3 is TGTGCCAGCAGCTTAGCAGCCACTAGCGGGAGTATTTTTTGGAATGAGCAGTTCTTC. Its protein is CASSLAATSGSIFWNEQFF.

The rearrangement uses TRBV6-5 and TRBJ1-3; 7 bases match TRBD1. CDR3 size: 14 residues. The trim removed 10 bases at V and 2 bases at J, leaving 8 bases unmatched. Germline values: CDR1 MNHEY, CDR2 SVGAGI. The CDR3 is CATQGGAAGNTIYF. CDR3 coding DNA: TGTGCCACTCAGGGGGGAGCAGCTGGAAACACCATATATTTT.

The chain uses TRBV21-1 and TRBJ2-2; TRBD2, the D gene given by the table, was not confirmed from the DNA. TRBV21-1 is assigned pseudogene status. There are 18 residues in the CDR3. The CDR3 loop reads CASSKDLGGAPGTGELFF. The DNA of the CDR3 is TGTGCCAGCAGCAAGGACCTCGGGGGGGCGCCCGGCACCGGGGAGCTGTTTTTT.

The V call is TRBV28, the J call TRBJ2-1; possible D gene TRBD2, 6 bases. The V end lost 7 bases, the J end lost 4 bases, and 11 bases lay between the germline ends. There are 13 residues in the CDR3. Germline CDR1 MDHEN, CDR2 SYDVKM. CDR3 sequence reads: CASNEGGYNEQFF. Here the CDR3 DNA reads TGTGCCAGCAACGAGGGAGGATACAATGAGCAGTTCTTC. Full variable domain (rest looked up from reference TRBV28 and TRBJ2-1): DVKVTQSSRYLVKRTGEKVFLECVQDMDHENMFWYRQDPGLGLRLIYFSYDVKMKEKGDIPEGYSVSREKKERFSLILESASTNQTSMYLCASNEGGYNEQFFGPGTRLTVL.

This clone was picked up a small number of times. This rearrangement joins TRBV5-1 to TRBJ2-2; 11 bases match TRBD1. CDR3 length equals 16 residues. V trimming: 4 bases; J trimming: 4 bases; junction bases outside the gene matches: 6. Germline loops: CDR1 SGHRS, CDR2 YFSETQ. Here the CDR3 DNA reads TGCGCCAGCAGCCCCCGGGACAGGGGGATCACCGGGGAGCTGTTTTTT. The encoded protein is CASSPRDRGITGELFF.

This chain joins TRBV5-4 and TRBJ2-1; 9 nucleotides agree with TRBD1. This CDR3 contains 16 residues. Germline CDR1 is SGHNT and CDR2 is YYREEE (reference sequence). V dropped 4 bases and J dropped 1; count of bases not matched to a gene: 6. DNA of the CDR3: TGTGCCAGCAGCGGGGCCGGGACAGGGTCCTACAATGAGCAGTTCTTC. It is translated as CASSGAGTGSYNEQFF.

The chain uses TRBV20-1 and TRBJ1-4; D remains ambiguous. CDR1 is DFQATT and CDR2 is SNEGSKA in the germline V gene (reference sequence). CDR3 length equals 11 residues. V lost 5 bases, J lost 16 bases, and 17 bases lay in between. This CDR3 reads CSALGGTTPFF. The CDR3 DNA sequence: TGCAGTGCTCTTGGCGGCACGACCCCGTTTTTT.

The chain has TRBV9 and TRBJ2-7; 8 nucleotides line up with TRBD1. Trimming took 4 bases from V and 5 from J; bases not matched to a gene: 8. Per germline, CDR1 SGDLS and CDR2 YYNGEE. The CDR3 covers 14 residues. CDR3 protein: CASSPQTGDHEQYF. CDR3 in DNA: TGTGCCAGCAGCCCTCAGACAGGGGACCACGAGCAGTACTTC.